This passage covers 13 T cell receptor beta chains from one sample sequenced in a study of T cell responses to AZD1222 COVID-19 vaccine (dated by TCRdb to the early 2020s). Libraries were built with the immunoSEQ multiplex PCR assay. As stored in TCRdb, this immuneACCESS dataset retains in-frame rearrangements with V and J assigned. A fraction of the clones does not appear; measured against another copy, unresolved V genes explain less than half of the discrepancy, and the remainder lacks a known reason. The sample profile shows roughly 150,000 clones; about 93% of them were found once. 7.5% to 9.5% of the sample comes from the top ten. According to the study, the label for this sample's time point signals: baseline before first vaccination. The material sequenced was peripheral blood, taken on day 0 of AZD1222 vaccination. These receptors originate from an adult in good health.

This sequence joins TRBV27 and TRBJ2-7, with D possibly TRBD1 on 5 matching bases. Germline CDR1 MNHEY, CDR2 SMNVEV (reference sequence). With 0 bases removed from V and 2 bases from J, the gap between germline ends came to 8 bases. This CDR3 region has 14 residues. The DNA of the CDR3 is TGTGCCAGCAGTTTATCGGCCAGGGCCTACGAGCAGTACTTC. It yields the protein CASSLSARAYEQYF.

The chain has TRBV5-1 and TRBJ1-1; no reliable D call. V was clipped by 5 bases and J by 1 base, with 9 bases between them. The CDR3 contains 13 residues. Germline V lookup: CDR1 SGHRS, CDR2 YFSETQ. The CDR3 nucleotides are TGCGCCAGCAGGGAAGGCCCGAACACTGAAGCTTTCTTT. This sequence encodes CASREGPNTEAFF.

V is TRBV12-3 or TRBV12-4 and J is TRBJ1-2, with D maybe TRBD1 (5 bases). Trimming removed 6 bases from V and 4 bases from J, with 12 bases in between. The CDR3 spans 13 residues. CDR3 sequence: CASSTTVFYGYTF. The CDR3 DNA follows: TGTGCCAGCAGCACGACAGTATTCTATGGCTACACCTTC.

The gene calls are TRBV6-5 and TRBJ1-2; D is possibly TRBD1 (5 bases). Germline V gives CDR1 MNHEY, CDR2 SVGAGI. With 10 bases removed from V and 8 bases from J, the gap between germline ends came to 26 bases. This CDR3 spans 15 amino acids. The DNA of the CDR3 is TGTGCCACCACGGGTTTGCTCGTAACAGGACGCGGCTACACCTTC. It codes for CATTGLLVTGRGYTF.

The V and J genes are TRBV19 and TRBJ2-7; TRBD2 aligns across 7 bases. The CDR3 loop spans 16 amino acids. The V gene end was trimmed by 6 bases and the J gene end by 5 bases; junction bases not matched to a gene: 16. Germline assignment: CDR1 LNHDA and CDR2 SQIVND (reference sequence). The CDR3 loop reads CASSPLGGLAFHEQYF. CDR3 DNA: TGTGCCAGTAGCCCCCTGGGAGGGTTGGCGTTCCACGAGCAGTACTTC. Together with reference TRBV19 and TRBJ2-7, the CDR3 gives the full variable domain: DGGITQSPKYLFRKEGQNVTLSCEQNLNHDAMYWYRQDPGQGLRLIYYSQIVNDFQKGDIAEGYSVSREKKESFPLTVTSAQKNPTAFYLCASSPLGGLAFHEQYFGPGTRLTVT.

The chain is built from TRBV4-1 and TRBJ2-5; 7 nucleotides match TRBD2. The V and J ends lost 0 bases and 5 bases, in that order; junction bases with no gene match: 15. Germline assignment: CDR1 MGHRA and CDR2 YSYEKL. The CDR3 runs 18 residues. The DNA of the CDR3 is TGCGCCAGCAGCCAAGATAATTCCGGCGGGAGAGGGCTCGAGACCCAGTACTTC. Translating gives CASSQDNSGGRGLETQYF.

CDR3 amino acids: CAWRDRGAPGPYNEQFF. For the CDR3, the DNA is TGTGCCTGGAGGGACAGGGGAGCCCCGGGTCCCTACAATGAGCAGTTCTTC. This chain uses TRBV30 with TRBJ2-1; the match to TRBD1 covers 9 bases. J was trimmed by 2 bases and V by 3 bases; bases with no gene match: 11. This CDR3 comprises 17 residues. Germline CDR1 is GTSNPN and CDR2 is SVGIG (reference sequence).

This chain connects TRBV7-2 to TRBJ1-6; D possibly corresponds to TRBD1 (5 bases). In germline, CDR1 is SGHTA, CDR2 FQGNSA. V lost 2 bases, J lost 4 bases, and 15 bases lay in between. This CDR3 is 17 amino acids long. CDR3 sequence: CASSLKRGEGYNSPLHF. CDR3 nucleotide sequence: TGTGCCAGCAGCTTAAAGAGGGGAGAGGGGTATAATTCACCCCTCCACTTT. The full variable domain, completed using reference TRBV7-2 and TRBJ1-6, is GAGVSQSPSNKVTEKGKDVELRCDPISGHTALYWYRQSLGQGLEFLIYFQGNSAPDKSGLPSDRFSAERTGGSVSTLTIQRTQQEDSAVYLCASSLKRGEGYNSPLHFGNGTRLTVT.

The chain employs TRBV7-9 and TRBJ1-2; TRBD1 is a possible D gene (5 bases). Trimming cost V 4 bases and J 2 bases, with 20 bases left between them. The V gene's germline CDR1 is SEHNR and CDR2 FQNEAQ (reference sequence). The CDR3 length is 17 residues. CDR3 protein: CASSYDLGGAYNYGYTF. CDR3 DNA sequence: TGTGCCAGCAGCTACGACTTGGGCGGGGCCTACAACTATGGCTACACCTTC.

CDR3 sequence (DNA): TGTGCCATCAGTGATCTGGGGGGCCCGCCAGATACGCAGTATTTT. Translating gives CAISDLGGPPDTQYF. The V and J genes are TRBV10-3 and TRBJ2-3; D tentatively reads TRBD1 or TRBD2 (6 bases each). Germline V lookup: CDR1 ENHRY, CDR2 SYGVKD. The CDR3 is made up of 15 amino acids. The V end was cut by 3 bases, the J end by 4 bases, with 14 bases between.

The chain's CDR3 is CASSQFPGQNTGELFF. As DNA, the CDR3 is TGCGCCAGCAGCCAATTTCCGGGACAGAACACCGGGGAGCTGTTTTTT. This chain joins TRBV4-1 and TRBJ2-2; tentative D call: TRBD1 (6 bases). The CDR3 is made up of 16 amino acids. Germline V lookup: CDR1 MGHRA, CDR2 YSYEKL. V was pared by 2 bases and J by 1 base, with 11 bases between.

The table lists this clone with a count of one. The J gene is TRBJ1-3, the V gene TRBV27, with 11 bases that match TRBD1. There are 20 residues in the CDR3. With V trimmed by 0 bases and J by 2 bases, 12 bases remained unmatched. Germline loops: CDR1 MNHEY, CDR2 SMNVEV (reference sequence). The CDR3 DNA follows: TGTGCCAGCAGTTTATCGGACAGGGGGCTCCGGGTTGAGGCTGGAAACACCATATATTTT. It codes for CASSLSDRGLRVEAGNTIYF.

This chain links TRBV7-9 with TRBJ1-1, with 7 positions matching TRBD1. CDR3 size: 12 residues. Trimming took 4 bases from V and 8 from J; bases not matched to a gene: 4. CDR1 SEHNR and CDR2 FQNEAQ come from the germline V gene (reference sequence). The CDR3 sequence is CASSWDSPEAFF. CDR3 DNA: TGTGCCAGCAGCTGGGACAGCCCAGAAGCTTTCTTT.